Listed here is a single T cell receptor (beta chain). Methods used by the authors: Estimation of nucleated cell counts was performed using reference gene primer amplification. Some clones are missing from TCRdb's copy, which holds only in-frame ones; the method was immunoSEQ multiplex PCR. V, J and clone size derive from that table, while D and trimming were established from the DNA sequence. The sample comprises some 200,000 clones, around 89% of which are singletons, and 4.5% to 5.5% rests with the top ten. This CDR3 comprises 15 residues. The V gene's germline CDR1 is SEHNR and CDR2 FQNEAQ (reference sequence). Trimming removed 5 bases at V and 4 bases at J, with 12 bases between. The data belong to a study of blood T cell repertoires in COVID-19. Overall study context: Sites in the United States, Italy and Spain provided acute and convalescent COVID-19 samples. Sources were T cells, B-cell-depleted T cells, or PBMCs; the material itself was cDNA or gDNA.

The gene calls are TRBV7-9 and TRBJ1-6; no firm D call. The origin of this receptor is a woman aged 40-49 years with acute or convalescent COVID-19. The specimen was peripheral blood. For the CDR3, the DNA is TGTGCCAGCAGCCCCGGACTCTTGTATAATTCACCCCTCCACTTT. Translated: CASSPGLLYNSPLHF.